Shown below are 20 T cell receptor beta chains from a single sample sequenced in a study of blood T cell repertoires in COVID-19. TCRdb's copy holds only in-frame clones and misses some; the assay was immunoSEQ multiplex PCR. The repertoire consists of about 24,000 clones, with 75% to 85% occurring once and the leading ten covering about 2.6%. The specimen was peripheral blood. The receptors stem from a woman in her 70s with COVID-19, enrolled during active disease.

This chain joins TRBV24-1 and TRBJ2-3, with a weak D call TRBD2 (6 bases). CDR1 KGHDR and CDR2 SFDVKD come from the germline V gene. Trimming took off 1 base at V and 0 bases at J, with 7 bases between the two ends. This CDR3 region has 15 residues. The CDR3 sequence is CATSDFGGSTDTQYF. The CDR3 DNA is TGTGCCACCAGTGATTTTGGGGGGAGCACAGATACGCAGTATTTT.

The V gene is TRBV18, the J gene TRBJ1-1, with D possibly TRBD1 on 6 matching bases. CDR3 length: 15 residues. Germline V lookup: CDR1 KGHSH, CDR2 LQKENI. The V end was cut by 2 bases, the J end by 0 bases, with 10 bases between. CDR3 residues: CASSPIQGLNTEAFF. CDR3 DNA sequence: TGTGCCAGCTCACCAATACAGGGCCTGAACACTGAAGCTTTCTTT.

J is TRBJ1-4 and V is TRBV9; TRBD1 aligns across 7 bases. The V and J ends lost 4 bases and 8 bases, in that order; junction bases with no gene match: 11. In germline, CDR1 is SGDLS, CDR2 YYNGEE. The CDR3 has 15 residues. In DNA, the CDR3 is TGTGCCAGCAGCTTTACGACAGGGTTCGGCGAAAAACTGTTTTTT. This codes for CASSFTTGFGEKLFF. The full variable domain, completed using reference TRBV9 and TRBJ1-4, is DSGVTQTPKHLITATGQRVTLRCSPRSGDLSVYWYQQSLDQGLQFLIQYYNGEERAKGNILERFSAQQFPDLHSELNLSSLELGDSALYFCASSFTTGFGEKLFFGSGTQLSVL.

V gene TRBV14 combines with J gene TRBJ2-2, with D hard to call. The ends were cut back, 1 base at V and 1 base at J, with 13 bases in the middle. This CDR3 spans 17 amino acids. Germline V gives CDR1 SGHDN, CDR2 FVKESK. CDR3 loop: CASSQGSTALNTGELFF. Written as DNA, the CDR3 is TGTGCCAGCAGCCAAGGTTCTACCGCCCTGAACACCGGGGAGCTGTTTTTT.

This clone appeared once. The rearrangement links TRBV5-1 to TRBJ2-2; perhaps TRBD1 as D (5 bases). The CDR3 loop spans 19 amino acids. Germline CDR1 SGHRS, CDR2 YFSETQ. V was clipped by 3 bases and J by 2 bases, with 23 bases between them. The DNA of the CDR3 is TGCGCCAGCAGCTCCCCGGCAAGGGGCGGTCCCATTAACACCGGGGAGCTGTTTTTT. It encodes CASSSPARGGPINTGELFF.

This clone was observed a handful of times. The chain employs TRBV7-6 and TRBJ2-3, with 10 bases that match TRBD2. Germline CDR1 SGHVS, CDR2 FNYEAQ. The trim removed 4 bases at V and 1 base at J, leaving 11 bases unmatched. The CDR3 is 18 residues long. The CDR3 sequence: CASSSPSGGDRGTDTQYF. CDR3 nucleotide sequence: TGTGCCAGCAGCTCGCCTAGCGGGGGTGACCGGGGCACAGATACGCAGTATTTT.

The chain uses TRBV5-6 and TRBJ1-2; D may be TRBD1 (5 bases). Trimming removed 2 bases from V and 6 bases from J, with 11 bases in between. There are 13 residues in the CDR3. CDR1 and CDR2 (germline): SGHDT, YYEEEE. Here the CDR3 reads CASSFTQADGYTF. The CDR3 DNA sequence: TGTGCCAGCAGCTTTACACAGGCCGATGGCTACACCTTC.

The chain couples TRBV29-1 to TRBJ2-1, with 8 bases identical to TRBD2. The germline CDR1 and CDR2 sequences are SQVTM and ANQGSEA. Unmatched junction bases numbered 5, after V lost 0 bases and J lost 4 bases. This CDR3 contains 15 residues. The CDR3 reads CSVEDQGLGYNEQFF. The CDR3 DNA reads TGCAGCGTTGAAGATCAGGGACTAGGATACAATGAGCAGTTCTTC.

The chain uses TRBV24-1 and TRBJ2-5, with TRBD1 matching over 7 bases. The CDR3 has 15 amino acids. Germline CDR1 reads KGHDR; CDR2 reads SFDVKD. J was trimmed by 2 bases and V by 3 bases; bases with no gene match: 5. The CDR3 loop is CATSDPYRGQETQYF. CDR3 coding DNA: TGTGCCACCAGTGATCCCTACAGGGGTCAAGAGACCCAGTACTTC.

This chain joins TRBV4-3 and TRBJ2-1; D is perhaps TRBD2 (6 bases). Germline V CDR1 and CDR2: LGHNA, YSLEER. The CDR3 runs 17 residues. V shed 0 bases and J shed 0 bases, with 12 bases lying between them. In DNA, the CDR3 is TGCGCCAGCAGCCAAGAACGAGCGGGTTTCTCCTACAATGAGCAGTTCTTC. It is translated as CASSQERAGFSYNEQFF.

CDR3 DNA: TGCGCCAGCAGCTTGCTTAGCGGGGGGTACAATGAGCAGTTCTTC. Encoded protein: CASSLLSGGYNEQFF. V is TRBV5-1 and J is TRBJ2-1, with 10 nucleotides matching TRBD2. Germline V gene sequence: CDR1 SGHRS, CDR2 YFSETQ. The CDR3 is 15 amino acids. V lost 1 base, J lost 4 bases, and 2 bases stayed unmatched.

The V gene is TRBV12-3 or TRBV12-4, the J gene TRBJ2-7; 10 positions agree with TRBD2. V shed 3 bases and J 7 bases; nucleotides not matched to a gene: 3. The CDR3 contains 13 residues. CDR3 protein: CASSLRLAGEQYV. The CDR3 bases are TGTGCCAGCAGTTTGAGACTAGCGGGTGAGCAGTACGTC.

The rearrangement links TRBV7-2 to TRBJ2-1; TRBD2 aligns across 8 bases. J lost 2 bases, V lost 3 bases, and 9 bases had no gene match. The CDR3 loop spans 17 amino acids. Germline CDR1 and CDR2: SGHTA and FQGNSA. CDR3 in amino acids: CASSFLPGGGPYNEQFF. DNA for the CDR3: TGTGCCAGCAGCTTCCTCCCGGGGGGGGGCCCCTACAATGAGCAGTTCTTC.

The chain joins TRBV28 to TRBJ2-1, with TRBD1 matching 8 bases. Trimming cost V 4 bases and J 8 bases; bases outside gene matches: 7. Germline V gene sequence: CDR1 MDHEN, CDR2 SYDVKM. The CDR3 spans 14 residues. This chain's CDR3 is CASSSPGGFYEQFF. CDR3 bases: TGTGCCAGCAGTTCCCCAGGGGGCTTTTATGAGCAGTTCTTC.

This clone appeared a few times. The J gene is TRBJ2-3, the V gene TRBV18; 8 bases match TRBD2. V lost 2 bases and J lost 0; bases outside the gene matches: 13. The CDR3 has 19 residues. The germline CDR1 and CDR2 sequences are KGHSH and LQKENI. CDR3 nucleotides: TGTGCCAGCTCACCAATAAGCGGGGGTGTGGATGGGAGCACAGATACGCAGTATTTT. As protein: CASSPISGGVDGSTDTQYF.

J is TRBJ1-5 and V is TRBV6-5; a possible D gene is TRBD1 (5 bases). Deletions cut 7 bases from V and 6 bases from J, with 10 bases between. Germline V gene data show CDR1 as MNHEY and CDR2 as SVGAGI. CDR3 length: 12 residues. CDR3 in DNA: TGTGCCAGCACCACTCAGGGTCAGCCCCAGCATTTT. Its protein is CASTTQGQPQHF.

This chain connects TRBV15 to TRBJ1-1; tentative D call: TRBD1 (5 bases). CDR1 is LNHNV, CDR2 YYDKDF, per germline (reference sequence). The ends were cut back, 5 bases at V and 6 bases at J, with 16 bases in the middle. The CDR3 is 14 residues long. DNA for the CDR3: TGTGCCACCAGCCCAGGGTTGGGTCGCGCTGAAGCTTTCTTT. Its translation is CATSPGLGRAEAFF.

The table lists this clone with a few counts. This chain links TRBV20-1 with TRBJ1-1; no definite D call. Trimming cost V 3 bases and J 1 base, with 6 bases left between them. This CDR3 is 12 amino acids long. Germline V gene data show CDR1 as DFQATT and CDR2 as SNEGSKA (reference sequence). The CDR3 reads CSASRGNTEAFF. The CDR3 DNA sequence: TGCAGTGCTAGTCGGGGGAACACTGAAGCTTTCTTT.

DNA for the CDR3: TGTGCCAGCAGTCGGGGGGTGGGGGAGCAGTACTTC. This codes for CASSRGVGEQYF. The chain employs TRBV6-5 and TRBJ2-7; 7 positions agree with TRBD2. Trimming removed 5 bases from V and 7 bases from J; junction bases left unmatched: 5. The CDR3 sequence is 12 residues long. Germline loops: CDR1 MNHEY, CDR2 SVGAGI.

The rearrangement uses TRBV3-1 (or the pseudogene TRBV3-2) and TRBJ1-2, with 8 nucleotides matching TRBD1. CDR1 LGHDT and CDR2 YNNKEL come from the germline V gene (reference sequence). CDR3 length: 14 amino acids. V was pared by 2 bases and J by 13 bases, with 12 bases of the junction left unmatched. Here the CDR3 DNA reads TGTGCCAGCAGCCAAAAGGGACAGGTTTCGAGCGTCACCTTC. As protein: CASSQKGQVSSVTF.